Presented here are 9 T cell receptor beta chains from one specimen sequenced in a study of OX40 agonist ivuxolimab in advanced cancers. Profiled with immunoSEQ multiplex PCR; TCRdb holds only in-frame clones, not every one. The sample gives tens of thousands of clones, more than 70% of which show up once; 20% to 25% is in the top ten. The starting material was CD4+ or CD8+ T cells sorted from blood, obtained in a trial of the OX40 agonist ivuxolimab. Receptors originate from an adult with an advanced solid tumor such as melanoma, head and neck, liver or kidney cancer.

Written as DNA, the CDR3 is TGCAGCGTTCCTGGACAGGGGAGGCTCGCTGAAGCTTTCTTT. Amino acids: CSVPGQGRLAEAFF. This chain connects TRBV29-1 to TRBJ1-1; 9 bases fit TRBD1. CDR1 and CDR2 (germline): SQVTM, ANQGSEA. The CDR3 runs 14 residues. With 5 bases clipped from V and 6 bases from J, the junction kept 10 bases outside the gene matches.

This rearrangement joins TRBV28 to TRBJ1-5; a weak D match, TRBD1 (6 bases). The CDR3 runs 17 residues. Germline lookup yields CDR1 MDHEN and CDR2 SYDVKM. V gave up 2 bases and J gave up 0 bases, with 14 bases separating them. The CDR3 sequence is CASSLRWDTYSNQPQHF. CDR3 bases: TGTGCCAGCAGTTTAAGATGGGACACTTATAGCAATCAGCCCCAGCATTTT. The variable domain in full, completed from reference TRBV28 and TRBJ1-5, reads DVKVTQSSRYLVKRTGEKVFLECVQDMDHENMFWYRQDPGLGLRLIYFSYDVKMKEKGDIPEGYSVSREKKERFSLILESASTNQTSMYLCASSLRWDTYSNQPQHFGDGTRLSIL.

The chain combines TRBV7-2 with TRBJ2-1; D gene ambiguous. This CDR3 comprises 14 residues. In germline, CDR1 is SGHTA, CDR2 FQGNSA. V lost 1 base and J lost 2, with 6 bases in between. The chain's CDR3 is CASSLETTYNEQFF. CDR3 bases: TGTGCCAGCAGCTTAGAAACTACCTACAATGAGCAGTTCTTC.

In DNA form, the CDR3 reads TGTGCCAGCAGCTTAGCTCCCCTAGAGACCCAGTACTTC. This sequence encodes CASSLAPLETQYF. The chain is built from TRBV7-9 and TRBJ2-5; no reliable D call. V dropped 0 bases and J dropped 4 bases, with 6 bases sitting between them. The CDR3 extends over 13 amino acids. CDR1 SEHNR and CDR2 FQNEAQ come from the germline V gene (reference sequence).

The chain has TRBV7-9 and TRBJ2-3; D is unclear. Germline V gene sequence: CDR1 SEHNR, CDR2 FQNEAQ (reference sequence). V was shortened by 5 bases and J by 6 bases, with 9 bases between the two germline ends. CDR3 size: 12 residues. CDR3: CASSHVSDTQYF. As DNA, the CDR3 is TGTGCCAGCAGCCACGTGTCGGATACGCAGTATTTT.

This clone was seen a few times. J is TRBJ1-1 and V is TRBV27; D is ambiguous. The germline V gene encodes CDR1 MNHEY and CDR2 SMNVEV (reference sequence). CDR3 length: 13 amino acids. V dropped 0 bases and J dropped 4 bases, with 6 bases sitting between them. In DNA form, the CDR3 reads TGTGCCAGCAGTTTATCGGGTTTCACTGAAGCTTTCTTT. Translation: CASSLSGFTEAFF.

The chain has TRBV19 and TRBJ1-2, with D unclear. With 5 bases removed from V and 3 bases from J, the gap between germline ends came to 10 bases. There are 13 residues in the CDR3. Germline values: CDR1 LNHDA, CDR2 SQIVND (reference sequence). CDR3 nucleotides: TGTGCCAGTAGTTTAAGGGTTCACTATGGCTACACCTTC. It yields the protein CASSLRVHYGYTF.

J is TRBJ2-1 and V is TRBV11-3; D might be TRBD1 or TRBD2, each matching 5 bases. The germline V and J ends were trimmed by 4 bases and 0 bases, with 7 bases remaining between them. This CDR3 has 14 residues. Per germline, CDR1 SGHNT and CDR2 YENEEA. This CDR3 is CASSYGGSYNEQFF. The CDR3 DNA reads TGTGCCAGCAGCTATGGGGGCTCCTACAATGAGCAGTTCTTC.

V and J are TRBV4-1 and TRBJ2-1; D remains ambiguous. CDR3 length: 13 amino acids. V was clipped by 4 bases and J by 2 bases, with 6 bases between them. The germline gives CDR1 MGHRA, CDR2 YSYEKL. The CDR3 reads CASSPGPYNEQFF. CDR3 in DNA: TGCGCCAGCAGCCCGGGCCCCTACAATGAGCAGTTCTTC.